The T cell receptor (beta chain) under discussion was sequenced for a study of metastatic and nonmetastatic thyroid tumors. Study in general: Repertoires from blood and tumor or nodule tissue of malignant and benign thyroid patients were compared.

This CDR3 spans 18 amino acids. V lost 5 bases to trimming and J lost 4 bases; unmatched junction nucleotides: 17. Germline V gene data show CDR1 as SGHAT and CDR2 as FQDESV (reference sequence). Study outcomes and limitations: In both blood and tumor samples, TCR beta diversity was reported significantly higher for malignant than benign nodules.

Per the study methods: Between-group CDR3 differences, defined by clinicopathological status, yielded a distant-metastasis classifier for papillary thyroid cancer. From the PCR reads, TCRdb re-called clones with MiXCR. TCRdb, rather than the study authors, made the V and J calls. The sample shows roughly 32,000 clones, roughly 7.1% of them seen only once. No patient had received any treatment before thyroid surgery. At least ten counts were recorded for this clone. Its antigen remains unidentified. The V and J genes are TRBV11-1 and TRBJ2-7; 10 nucleotides align to TRBD2. The sample was blood. The clonotype comes from a female donor with papillary thyroid cancer or a benign thyroid nodule (not recorded which). Some clones in this sample may be carry-over from other donors' samples. CDR3 sequence reads: CASSRGSGRASWGYEQYF. Written as DNA, the CDR3 is TGTGCCAGCAGCCGTGGGAGCGGGAGGGCCTCCTGGGGATACGAGCAGTACTTC.